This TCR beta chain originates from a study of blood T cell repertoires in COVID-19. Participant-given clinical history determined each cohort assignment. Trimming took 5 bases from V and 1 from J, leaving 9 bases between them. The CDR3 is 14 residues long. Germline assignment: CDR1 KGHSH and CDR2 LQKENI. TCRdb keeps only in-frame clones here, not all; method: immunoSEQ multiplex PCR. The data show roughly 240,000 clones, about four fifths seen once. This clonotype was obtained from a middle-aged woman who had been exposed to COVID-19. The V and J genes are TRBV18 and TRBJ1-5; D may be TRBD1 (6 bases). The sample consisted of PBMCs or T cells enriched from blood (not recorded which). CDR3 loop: CASSGGASNQPQHF. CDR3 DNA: TGTGCCAGCTCAGGGGGGGCGAGCAATCAGCCCCAGCATTTT.